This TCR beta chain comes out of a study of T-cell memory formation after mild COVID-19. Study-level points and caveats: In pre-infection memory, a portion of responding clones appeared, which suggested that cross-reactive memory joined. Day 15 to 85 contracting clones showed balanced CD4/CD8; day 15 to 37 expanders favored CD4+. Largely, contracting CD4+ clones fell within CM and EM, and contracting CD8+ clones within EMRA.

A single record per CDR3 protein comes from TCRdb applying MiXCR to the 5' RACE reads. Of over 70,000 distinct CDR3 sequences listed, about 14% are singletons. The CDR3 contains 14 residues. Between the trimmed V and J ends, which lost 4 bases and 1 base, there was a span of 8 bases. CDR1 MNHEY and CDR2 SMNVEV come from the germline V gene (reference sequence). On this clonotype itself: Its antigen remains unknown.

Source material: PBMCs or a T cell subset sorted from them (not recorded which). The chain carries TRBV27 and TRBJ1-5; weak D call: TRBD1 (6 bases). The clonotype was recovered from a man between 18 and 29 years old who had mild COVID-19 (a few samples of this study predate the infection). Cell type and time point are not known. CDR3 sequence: CASSYRASNQPQHF. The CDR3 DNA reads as TGTGCCAGCAGTTACAGGGCGAGCAATCAGCCCCAGCATTTT.